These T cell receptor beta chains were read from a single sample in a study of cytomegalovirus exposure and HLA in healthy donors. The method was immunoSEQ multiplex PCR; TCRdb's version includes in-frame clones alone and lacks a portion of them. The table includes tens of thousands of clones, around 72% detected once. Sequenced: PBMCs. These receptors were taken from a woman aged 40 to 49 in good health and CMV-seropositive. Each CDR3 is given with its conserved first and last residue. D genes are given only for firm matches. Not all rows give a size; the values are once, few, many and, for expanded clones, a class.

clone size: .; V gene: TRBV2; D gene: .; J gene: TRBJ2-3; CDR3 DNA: TGTGCCAGCAGTTACACAGATACGCAGTATTTT; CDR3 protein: CASSYTDTQYF
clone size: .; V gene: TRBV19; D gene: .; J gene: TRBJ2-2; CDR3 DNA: TGTGCCAGTAGTCACAGAAACACCGGGGAGCTGTTTTTT; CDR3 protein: CASSHRNTGELFF
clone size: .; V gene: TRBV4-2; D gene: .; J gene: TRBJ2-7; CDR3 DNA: TGTGCCAGCAGCCGCCCTGCAGACTACGAGCAGTACTTC; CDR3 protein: CASSRPADYEQYF
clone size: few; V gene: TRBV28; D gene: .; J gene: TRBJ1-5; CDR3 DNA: TGTGCCAGCCGGGAGGTCAGCTGGCGAGTTCAGCCCCAGCATTTT; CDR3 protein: CASREVSWRVQPQHF
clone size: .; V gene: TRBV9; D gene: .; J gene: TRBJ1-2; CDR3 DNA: TGTGCCAGCAGCTTAATATATGGCTACACCTTC; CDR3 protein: CASSLIYGYTF
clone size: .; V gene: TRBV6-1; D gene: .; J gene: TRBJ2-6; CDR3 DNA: TGTGCCAGCAGTTCCCTCTCTGGGGCCAACGTCCTGACTTTC; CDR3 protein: CASSSLSGANVLTF
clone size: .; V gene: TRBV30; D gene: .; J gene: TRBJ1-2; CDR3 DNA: TGTGCCTGGAATGGTGTCAGGACTAACTATGGCTACACCTTC; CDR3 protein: CAWNGVRTNYGYTF
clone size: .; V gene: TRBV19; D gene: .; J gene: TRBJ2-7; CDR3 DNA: TGTGCCAGCGGAGCCCTGGGCGAGCAGTACTTC; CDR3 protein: CASGALGEQYF
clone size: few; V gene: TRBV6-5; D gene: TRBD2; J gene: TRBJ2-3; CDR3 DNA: TGTGCCAGCAGTTACACTAGCGGGGGCCCAGATACGCAGTATTTT; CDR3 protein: CASSYTSGGPDTQYF
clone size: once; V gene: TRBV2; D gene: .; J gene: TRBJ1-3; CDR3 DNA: TGTGCCAGCCGCACAGGGACTGGAAACACCATATATTTT; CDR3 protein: CASRTGTGNTIYF
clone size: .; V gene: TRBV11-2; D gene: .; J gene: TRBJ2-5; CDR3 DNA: TGTGCCAGCAGCCCTAATCCCGGGGGGCGGGGAGAGACCCAGTACTTC; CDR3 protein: CASSPNPGGRGETQYF
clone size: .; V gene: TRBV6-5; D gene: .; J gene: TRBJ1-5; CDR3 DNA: TGTGCCAGCAGTCCCACCACAGGCCGGAATCAGCCCCAGCATTTT; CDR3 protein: CASSPTTGRNQPQHF
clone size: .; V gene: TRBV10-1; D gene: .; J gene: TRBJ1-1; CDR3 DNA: TGCGCCAGCCGAGCGGGGGGAGAGACTGAAGCTTTCTTT; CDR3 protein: CASRAGGETEAFF
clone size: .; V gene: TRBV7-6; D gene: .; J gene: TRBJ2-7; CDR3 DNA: TGTGCCAGCAGCTTAAAGGACAGTTCTTTTTTTTACGAGCAGTACTTC; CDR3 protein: CASSLKDSSFFYEQYF
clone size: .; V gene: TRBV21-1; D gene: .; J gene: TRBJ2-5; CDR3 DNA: TGTGCCAGCAGCAAAGGAGAGCAAGAGACCCAGTACTTC; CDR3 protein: CASSKGEQETQYF
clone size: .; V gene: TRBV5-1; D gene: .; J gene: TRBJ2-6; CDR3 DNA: TGCGCCAGCAGCCAAGGGGGCTCTGGGGCCAACGTCCTGACTTTC; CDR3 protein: CASSQGGSGANVLTF
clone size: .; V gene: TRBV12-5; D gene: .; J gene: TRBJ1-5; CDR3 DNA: TGTGCTAGTGGTTTGGTAAGCTGGCGGGGGGGAGTTAGCAATCAGCCCCAGCATTTT; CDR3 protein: CASGLVSWRGGVSNQPQHF
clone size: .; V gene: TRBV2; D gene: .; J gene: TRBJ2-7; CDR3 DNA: TGTGCCAGCACAAAAGTTGGGGGGAGCTCCTACGAGCAGTACTTC; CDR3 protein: CASTKVGGSSYEQYF
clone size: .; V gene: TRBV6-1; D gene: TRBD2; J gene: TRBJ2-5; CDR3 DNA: TGTGCCAGCAGTGAAGAAGCGGGGGCCTCCCGGCCCCAGTACTTC; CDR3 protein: CASSEEAGASRPQYF
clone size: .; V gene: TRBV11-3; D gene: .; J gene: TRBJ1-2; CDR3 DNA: TGTGCCAGCAGCTCCCTGCAGCCACAGGATCGGTCTGGCTACACCTTC; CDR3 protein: CASSSLQPQDRSGYTF
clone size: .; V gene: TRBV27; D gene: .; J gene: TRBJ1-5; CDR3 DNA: TGTGCCAGCAGCCCCTGGGCTCGAGATCAGCCCCAGCATTTT; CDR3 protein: CASSPWARDQPQHF
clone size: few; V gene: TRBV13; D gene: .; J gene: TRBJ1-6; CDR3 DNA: TGTGCCAGCAAAGGGGCCACGAATTCACCCCTCCACTTT; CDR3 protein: CASKGATNSPLHF
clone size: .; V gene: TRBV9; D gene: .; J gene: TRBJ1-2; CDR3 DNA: TGTGCCAGCAGCGTTGGTCAACGGCTGACGGGTCTTGGCTACACCTTC; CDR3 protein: CASSVGQRLTGLGYTF
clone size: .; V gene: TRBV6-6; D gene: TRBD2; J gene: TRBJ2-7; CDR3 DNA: TGTGCCAGCAACTTCCTTGGGACTACCTACGAGCAGTACTTC; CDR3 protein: CASNFLGTTYEQYF
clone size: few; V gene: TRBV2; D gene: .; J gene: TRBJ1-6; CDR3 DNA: TGTGCCAGCAGTGAAGGCGTTGAAGGACATTCCTTT; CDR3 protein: CASSEGVEGHSF
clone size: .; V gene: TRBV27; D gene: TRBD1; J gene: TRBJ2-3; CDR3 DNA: TGTGCCAGCAGTCTAGACAGGGCCCGGGAAGATACGCAGTATTTT; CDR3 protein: CASSLDRAREDTQYF
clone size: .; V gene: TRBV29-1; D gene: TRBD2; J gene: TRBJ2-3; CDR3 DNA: TGCAGCGTTAGCACAAGCGGGGGGCAGGTAGATACGCAGTATTTT; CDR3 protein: CSVSTSGGQVDTQYF
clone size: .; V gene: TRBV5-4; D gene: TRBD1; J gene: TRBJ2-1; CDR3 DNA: TGTGCCAGCAGCCCAGGGGGCGTCGGTGAGCAGTTCTTC; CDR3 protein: CASSPGGVGEQFF
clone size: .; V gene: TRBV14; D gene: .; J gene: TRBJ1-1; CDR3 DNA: TGTGCCAGCAGCCAAGATGAGCGGGAGGCGCTGGAAGCTTTCTTT; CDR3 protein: CASSQDEREALEAFF
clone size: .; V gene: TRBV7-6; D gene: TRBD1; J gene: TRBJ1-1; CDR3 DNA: TGTGCCAGCAGCCAGGGGACAGGGAATACGAACACTGAAGCTTTCTTT; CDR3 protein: CASSQGTGNTNTEAFF
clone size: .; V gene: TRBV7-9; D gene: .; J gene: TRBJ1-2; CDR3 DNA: TGTTCCAGCATGCTCCTAATAAATGGCTACACCTTC; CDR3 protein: CSSMLLINGYTF
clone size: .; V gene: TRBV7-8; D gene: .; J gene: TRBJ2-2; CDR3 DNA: TGTGCCAGCCGGGATTTCAACACCGGGGAGCTGTTTTTT; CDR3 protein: CASRDFNTGELFF
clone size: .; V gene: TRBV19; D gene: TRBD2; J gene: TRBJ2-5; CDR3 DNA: TGTGCCAGTAGTATAGTTCTAGGCGGGGGGCCTCTGACGACCCAGTACTTC; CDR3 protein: CASSIVLGGGPLTTQYF
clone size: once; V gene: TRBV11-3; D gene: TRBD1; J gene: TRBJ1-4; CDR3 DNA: TGTGCCAGCAGCATGGGACAGGGGCGGAAACTGTTTTTT; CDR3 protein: CASSMGQGRKLFF
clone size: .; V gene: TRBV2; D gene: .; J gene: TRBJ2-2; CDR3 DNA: TGTGCCAGCAGTGAAGGACAGGCAATCACCGGGGAGCTGTTTTTT; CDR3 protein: CASSEGQAITGELFF
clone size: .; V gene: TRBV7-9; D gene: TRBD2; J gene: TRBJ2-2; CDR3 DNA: TGTGCCAGCAGATCCAGCGGGGCGAACACCGGGGAGCTGTTTTTT; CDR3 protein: CASRSSGANTGELFF
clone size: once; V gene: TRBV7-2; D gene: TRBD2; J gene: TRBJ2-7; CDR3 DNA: TGTGCCAGCAGCCGCAGCGGGGGGCCAACGAAGTACGAGCAGTACTTC; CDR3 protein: CASSRSGGPTKYEQYF
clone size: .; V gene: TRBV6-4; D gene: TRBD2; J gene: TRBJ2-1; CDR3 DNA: TGTGCCAGCAGCGCCGGCGCGGGCGGGGGAGGGAATGAGCAGTTCTTC; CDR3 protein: CASSAGAGGGGNEQFF
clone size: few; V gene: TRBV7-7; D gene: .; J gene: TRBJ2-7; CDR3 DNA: TGTGCTAGCAGCTTAGGTCCGGGGGCCTACGAGCAGTACTTC; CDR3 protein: CASSLGPGAYEQYF
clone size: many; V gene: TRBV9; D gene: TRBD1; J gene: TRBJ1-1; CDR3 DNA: TGTGCCAGCAGCGTAAGGGGACAGGGCGAAGGTGAAGCTTTCTTT; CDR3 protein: CASSVRGQGEGEAFF
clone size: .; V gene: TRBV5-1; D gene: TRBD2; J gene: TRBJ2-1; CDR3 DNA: TGCGCCAGCAGCTCCAGCGGGGGCTACAATGAGCAGTTCTTC; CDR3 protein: CASSSSGGYNEQFF
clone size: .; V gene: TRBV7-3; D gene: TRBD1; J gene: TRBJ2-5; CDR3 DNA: TGTGCCAGCAGCCTCACAGGGGGCGAAGAGACCCAGTACTTC; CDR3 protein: CASSLTGGEETQYF
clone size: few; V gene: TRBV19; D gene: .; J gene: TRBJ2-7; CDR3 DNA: TGTGCCAGTAGTTTGACGGAGGGGTCCTACGAGCAGTACTTC; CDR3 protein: CASSLTEGSYEQYF
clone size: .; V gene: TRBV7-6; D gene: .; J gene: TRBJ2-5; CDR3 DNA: TGTGCCAGCAGCCTTCGACTCGGCCGGGAGACCCAGTACTTC; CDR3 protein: CASSLRLGRETQYF
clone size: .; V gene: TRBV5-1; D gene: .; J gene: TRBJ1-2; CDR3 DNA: TGCGCCAGCAGCTTGGACAGCCCCTACTATGGCTACACCTTC; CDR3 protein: CASSLDSPYYGYTF
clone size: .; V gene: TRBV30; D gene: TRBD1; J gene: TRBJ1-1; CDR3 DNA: TGTGCCTGGACCCTGTCTCTACAGGGGGGGGGTAGAGCTTTCTTT; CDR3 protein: CAWTLSLQGGGRAFF
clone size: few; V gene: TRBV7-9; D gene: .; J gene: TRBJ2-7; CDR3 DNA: TGTGCCAGCAGCTTTGATCATAATTGGGACACTAGCTACGAGCAGTACTTC; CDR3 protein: CASSFDHNWDTSYEQYF
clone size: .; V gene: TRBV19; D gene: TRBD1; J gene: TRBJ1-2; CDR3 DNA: TGTGCCAGTAGTATGGGCAGGGGGGACTATGGCTACACCTTC; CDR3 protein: CASSMGRGDYGYTF
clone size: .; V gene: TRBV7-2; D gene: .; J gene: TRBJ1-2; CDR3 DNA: TGTGCCAGCACTCCGCCTTTGGGGGGGTCCCTCTATGGCTACACCTTC; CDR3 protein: CASTPPLGGSLYGYTF
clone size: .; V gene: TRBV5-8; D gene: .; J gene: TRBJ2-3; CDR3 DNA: TGTGCCAGCAGCTTGTGGAGTACGCAGTATTTT; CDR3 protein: CASSLWSTQYF
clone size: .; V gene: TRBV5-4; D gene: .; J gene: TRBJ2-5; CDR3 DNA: TGTGCCAGCAGCTTGGGAGTTGGAGGTTCCCGAGAGACCCAGTACTTC; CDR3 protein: CASSLGVGGSRETQYF
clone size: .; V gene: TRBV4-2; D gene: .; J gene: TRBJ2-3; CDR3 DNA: TGTGCCAGCAGCCAAGGGACTTACCCTACGCAGTATTTT; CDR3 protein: CASSQGTYPTQYF
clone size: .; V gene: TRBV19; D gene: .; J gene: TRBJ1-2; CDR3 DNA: TGTGCCAGTAGTTTAAACAGGGTGCCTAACTATGGCTACACCTTC; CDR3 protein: CASSLNRVPNYGYTF
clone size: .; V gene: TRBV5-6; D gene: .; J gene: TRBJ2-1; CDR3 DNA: TGTGCCAGCAGCTTGAAGGATACAGGCGGACGTGAGCAGTTCTTC; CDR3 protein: CASSLKDTGGREQFF
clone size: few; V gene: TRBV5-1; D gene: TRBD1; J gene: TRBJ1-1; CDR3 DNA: TGCGCCAGCAGCGACAGGGTAAACACTGAAGCTTTCTTT; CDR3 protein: CASSDRVNTEAFF
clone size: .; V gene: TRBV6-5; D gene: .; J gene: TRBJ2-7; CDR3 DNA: TGTGCCAGCAGTTACGGGACATCTTCCTACGAGCAGTACTTC; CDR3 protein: CASSYGTSSYEQYF
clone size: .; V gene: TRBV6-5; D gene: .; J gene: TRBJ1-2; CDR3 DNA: TGTGCCAGTAACAGTGGCTATGGCTACACCTTC; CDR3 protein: CASNSGYGYTF
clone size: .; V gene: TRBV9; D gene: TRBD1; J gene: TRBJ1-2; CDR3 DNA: TGTGCCAGCAGCGTAGACCGGGGACAGGGCCTCTATGGCTACACCTTC; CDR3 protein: CASSVDRGQGLYGYTF
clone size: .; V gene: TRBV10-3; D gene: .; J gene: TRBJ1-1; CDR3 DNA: TGTGCCATCAGTGACAGGGGCCTCATGAACACTGAAGCTTTCTTT; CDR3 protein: CAISDRGLMNTEAFF